The T cell receptor (beta chain) described here comes from a study of CXCR3-negative and CXCR3-positive naive CD8 T cells. Findings of the study overall: Between one naive subset and the other, surface CD5 was comparable, and TCR strength was inferred from TRB CDR3 properties. Higher TRB CDR3 hydrophobicity marked CXCR3-positive naive cells relative to CXCR3-negative naive cells.

Concerning this clonotype itself: Its antigen is not identified.

300,000 cells per CD8+ T cell subset were flow-sorted in triplicate. Those CD8+ T cells considered naive were CD45RO-CCR7+CD27+CD95-. UMI-labeled TRB cDNA libraries were prepared by 5' RACE. TCRdb reworked the 5' RACE reads into one entry per CDR3 protein, no DNA. The sample table sets out tens of thousands of distinct CDR3 sequences. From germline, CDR1 is LGHDT and CDR2 YNNKEL (reference sequence). The CDR3 spans 14 residues. The TCR comes from a human donor in good health. Some clones in this sample may be carry-over from other donors' samples. Sequencing was done on a sample of naive CXCR3- CD8+ T cells from blood. The subset is: CD45RO-CCR7+CD27+CD95- naive CD8+ T cells lacking CXCR3 (TNR3-). The gene calls are TRBV3-1 and TRBJ1-1; the D call from TCRdb, TRBD1, cannot be confirmed without DNA. The CDR3: CASSQERQGIEAFF.